The clone carrying this T cell receptor beta chain has a handful of counts. Its antigen is as yet unknown. The data are from a study of beta chain features in type 1 diabetes. On the study more broadly: Healthy donors and patients showed comparable age, gender and cell yields. Study outcomes and limitations: TCRB CDR3s from Type 1 diabetes patients were moderately but significantly shorter in all four CD4+ subsets. Patients' naive, central memory and Treg TCRB repertoires seemed closer to one another than those of healthy donors. Researchers could not determine here whether HLA type influences TCRB rearrangement. Patients with type 1 diabetes carried fewer insertions and had more deletions at their VDJ junctions.

TCRB transcripts that were expressed got sequenced, as all of the isolated RNA had been reverse transcribed. Generated by immunoSEQ multiplex PCR, the TCRdb table keeps only in-frame clones and is missing some. The repertoire holds more than 250,000 clones, with roughly 22% as singletons. The CDR3 has 14 amino acids. Trimming stripped 5 bases from V and 1 base from J, with 12 bases between. Germline V CDR1 and CDR2: MNHEY, SVGAGI. Sequences were obtained from naive CD4+ T cells from blood. The gene calls are TRBV6-5 and TRBJ2-7, with a possible D match to TRBD2 (5 bases). The receptor's source is a woman aged 40 to 50 with type 1 diabetes. CDR3 DNA: TGTGCCAGCAGTCCCTGGACTGGTTCCTACGAGCAGTACTTC. The encoded protein is CASSPWTGSYEQYF.